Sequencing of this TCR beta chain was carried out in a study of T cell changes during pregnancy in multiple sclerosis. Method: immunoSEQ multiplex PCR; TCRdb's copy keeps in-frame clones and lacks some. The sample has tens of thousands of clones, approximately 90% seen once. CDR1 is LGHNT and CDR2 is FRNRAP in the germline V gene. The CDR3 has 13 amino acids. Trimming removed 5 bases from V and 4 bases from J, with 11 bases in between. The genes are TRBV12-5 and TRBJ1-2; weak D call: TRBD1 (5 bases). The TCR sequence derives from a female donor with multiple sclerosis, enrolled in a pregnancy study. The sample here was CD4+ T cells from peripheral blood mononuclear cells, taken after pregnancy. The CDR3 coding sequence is TGTGCTAGTGGTCCCTCCGACAGCTATGGCTACACCTTC. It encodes CASGPSDSYGYTF.